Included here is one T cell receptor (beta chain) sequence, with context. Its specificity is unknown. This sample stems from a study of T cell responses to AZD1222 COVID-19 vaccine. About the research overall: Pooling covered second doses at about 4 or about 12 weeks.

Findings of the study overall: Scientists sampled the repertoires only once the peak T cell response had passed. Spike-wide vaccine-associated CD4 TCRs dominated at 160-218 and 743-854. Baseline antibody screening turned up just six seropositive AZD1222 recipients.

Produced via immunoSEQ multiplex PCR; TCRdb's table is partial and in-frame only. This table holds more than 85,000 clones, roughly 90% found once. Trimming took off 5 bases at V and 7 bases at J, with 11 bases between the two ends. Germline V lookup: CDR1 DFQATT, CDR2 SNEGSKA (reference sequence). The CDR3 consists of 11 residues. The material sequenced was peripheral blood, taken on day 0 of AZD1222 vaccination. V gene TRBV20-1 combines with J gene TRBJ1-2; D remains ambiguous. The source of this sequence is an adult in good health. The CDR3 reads CSAEGVSGYTF. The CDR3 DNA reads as TGCAGTGCTGAGGGAGTCTCTGGCTACACCTTC.